The entry that follows covers one TCR beta chain sequence. This entry belongs to a study of cytomegalovirus exposure and HLA in healthy donors. Some clones are missing from TCRdb's copy, which holds only in-frame ones; the method was immunoSEQ multiplex PCR. Altogether about 120,000 clones are present, 85% to 90% being singletons, with the ten largest covering roughly 1.2%. CDR3 size: 16 residues. The trim removed 0 bases at V and 6 bases at J, leaving 5 bases unmatched. Germline assignment: CDR1 SGHRS and CDR2 YFSETQ. The chain employs TRBV5-1 and TRBJ2-2, with 10 bases that match TRBD2. Sequenced: PBMCs. The receptor was isolated from a young woman in good health and CMV-seronegative. Here the CDR3 DNA reads TGCGCCAGCAGCTTGGGACAGCGGGGGGGCTCCGGGGAGCTGTTTTTT. As protein: CASSLGQRGGSGELFF. Supplemented by reference TRBV5-1 and TRBJ2-2, the full variable domain reads KAGVTQTPRYLIKTRGQQVTLSCSPISGHRSVSWYQQTPGQGLQFLFEYFSETQRNKGNFPGRFSGRQFSNSRSEMNVSTLELGDSALYLCASSLGQRGGSGELFFGEGSRLTVL.